Here is one TCR beta chain with its context. The target antigen is unknown. Patients were ineligible given autoimmune disease history or systemic immunosuppression. The data were taken from a study of OX40 agonist ivuxolimab in advanced cancers. Overall study: Patients with prior anti-PD-1, anti-PD-L1 or anti-CTLA-4 therapy were eligible; less than 50% had some. Whole-study results and caveats: Not determined was the antigen specificity of the expanded peripheral T cells.

This table comes from immunoSEQ multiplex PCR, and its TCRdb copy is limited to in-frame clones, with some not included. The data show roughly 61,000 clones, 70% to 90% seen once. CDR3 length: 12 amino acids. Germline values: CDR1 SGHNT, CDR2 YENEEA. Deletions cut 5 bases from V and 6 bases from J, with 7 bases between. The rearrangement links TRBV11-3 to TRBJ2-2; D is ambiguous. The TCR comes from an adult with an advanced solid tumor such as melanoma, head and neck, liver or kidney cancer. The input for sequencing was CD4+ or CD8+ T cells sorted from blood, taken in a trial of the OX40 agonist ivuxolimab. In nucleotides, the CDR3 is TGTGCCAGCAGCCCCCGTGCCGGGGAGCTGTTTTTT. It specifies CASSPRAGELFF.